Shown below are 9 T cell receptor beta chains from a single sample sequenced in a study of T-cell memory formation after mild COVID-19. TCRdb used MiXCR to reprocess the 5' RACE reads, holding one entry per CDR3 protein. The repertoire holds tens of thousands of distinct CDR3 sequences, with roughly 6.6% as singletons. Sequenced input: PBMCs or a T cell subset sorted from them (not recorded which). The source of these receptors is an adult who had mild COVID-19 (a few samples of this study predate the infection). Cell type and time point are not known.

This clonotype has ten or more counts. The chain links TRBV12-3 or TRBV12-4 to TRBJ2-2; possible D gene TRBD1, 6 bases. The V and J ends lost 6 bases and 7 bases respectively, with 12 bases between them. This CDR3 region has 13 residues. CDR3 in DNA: TGTGCCAGCAGAAGGACAGAGGACGGGGAGCTGTTTTTT. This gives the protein CASRRTEDGELFF.

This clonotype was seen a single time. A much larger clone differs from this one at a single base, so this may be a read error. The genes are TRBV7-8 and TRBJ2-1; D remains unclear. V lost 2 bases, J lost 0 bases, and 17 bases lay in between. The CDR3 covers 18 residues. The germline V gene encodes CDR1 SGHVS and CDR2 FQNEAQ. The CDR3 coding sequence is TGTGCCAGCAGCTTATCGCTGGGGTCAGCAAGCTCCTACAATGAGCAGTTCTTC. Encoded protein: CASSLSLGSASSYNEQFF.

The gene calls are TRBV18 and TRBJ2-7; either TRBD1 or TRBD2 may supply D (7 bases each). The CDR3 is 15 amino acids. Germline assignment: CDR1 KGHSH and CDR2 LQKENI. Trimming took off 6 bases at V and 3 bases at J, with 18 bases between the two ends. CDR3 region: CASSLITGEGYEQYF. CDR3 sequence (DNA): TGTGCCAGCTCTCTCATCACAGGGGAGGGCTACGAGCAGTACTTC.

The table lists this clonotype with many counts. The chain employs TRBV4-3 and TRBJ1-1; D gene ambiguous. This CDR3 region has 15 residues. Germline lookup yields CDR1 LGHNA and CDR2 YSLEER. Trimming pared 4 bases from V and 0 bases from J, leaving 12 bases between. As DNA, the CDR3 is TGCGCCAGCAGCCGAAGCGTAACAGTGAACACTGAAGCTTTCTTT. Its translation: CASSRSVTVNTEAFF.

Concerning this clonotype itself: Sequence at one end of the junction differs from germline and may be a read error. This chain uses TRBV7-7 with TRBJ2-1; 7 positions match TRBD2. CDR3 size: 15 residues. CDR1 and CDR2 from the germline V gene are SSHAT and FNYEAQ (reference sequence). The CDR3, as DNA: TGTGCTAGCAGCTTAATGCGGGAGTGGTCCAATGAGCAGTTCTTC. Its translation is CASSLMREWSNEQFF.

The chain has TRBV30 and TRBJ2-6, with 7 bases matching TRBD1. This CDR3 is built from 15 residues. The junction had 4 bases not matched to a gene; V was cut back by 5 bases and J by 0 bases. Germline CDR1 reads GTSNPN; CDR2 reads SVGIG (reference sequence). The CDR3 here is CAWDRALSGANVLTF. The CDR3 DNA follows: TGTGCCTGGGACAGGGCCCTCTCTGGGGCCAACGTCCTGACTTTC.

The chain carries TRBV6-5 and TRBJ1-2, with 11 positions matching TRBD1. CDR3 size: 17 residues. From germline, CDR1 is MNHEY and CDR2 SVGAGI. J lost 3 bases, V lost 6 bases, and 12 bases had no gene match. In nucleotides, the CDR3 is TGTGCCAGCAGCACTAGGACAGGGGGCCTTTTTGACTATGGCTACACCTTC. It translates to CASSTRTGGLFDYGYTF.

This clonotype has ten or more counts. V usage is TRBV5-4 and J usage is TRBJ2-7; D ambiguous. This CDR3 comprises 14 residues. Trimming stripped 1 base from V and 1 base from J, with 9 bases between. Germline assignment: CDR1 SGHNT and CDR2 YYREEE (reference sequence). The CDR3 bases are TGTGCCAGCAGCTTGCGCGACGGATCCTACGAGCAGTACTTC. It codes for CASSLRDGSYEQYF.

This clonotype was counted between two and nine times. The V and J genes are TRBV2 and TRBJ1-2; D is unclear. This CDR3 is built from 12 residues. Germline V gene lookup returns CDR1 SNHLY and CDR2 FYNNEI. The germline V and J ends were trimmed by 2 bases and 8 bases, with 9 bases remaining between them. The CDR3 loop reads CASSEFGYGYTF. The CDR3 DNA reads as TGTGCCAGCAGTGAATTCGGGTACGGCTACACCTTC.